Listed below are T cell receptor beta chains from one sample, sequenced in a study of shared clonotypes between healthy human individuals. Using immunoSEQ multiplex PCR, the repertoire was profiled, and TCRdb retains in-frame clones only, with some absent. The repertoire holds about a million clones, with over 60% as singletons. The material sequenced was memory CD4+ T cells sorted from blood. Receptors were obtained from a man aged 18 to 35 in good health. Each CDR3 is given with its conserved first and last residue. A D gene is named only where the DNA matches it firmly. Only some rows state a clone size, as once, few, many or a class for expanded clones.

>TRBJ2-2|TRBV19|TRBD1|NA
TGTGCCAGCTCACAGGGGATTATCGCCGGGGAGCTGTTTTTT
CASSQGIIAGELFF
>TRBJ1-3|TRBV4-2|NA|few
TGTGCCAGCAGCCAAGATGAGCGGGGAAACACCATATATTTT
CASSQDERGNTIYF
>TRBJ2-7|TRBV6-1|TRBD2|once
TGTGCCAGCAGTGAAGCCGGGACTAGTGTCTACGAGCAGTACTTC
CASSEAGTSVYEQYF
>TRBJ1-3|TRBV7-2|NA|NA
TGTGCCAGCAGCTTATATCTGAACACCATATATTTT
CASSLYLNTIYF
>TRBJ2-7|TRBV5-1|NA|NA
TGCGCCAGCAGCCCACAGGGTTTCTACGAGCAGTACTTC
CASSPQGFYEQYF
>TRBJ2-5|TRBV5-4|TRBD1|few
TGTGCCAGCCTGAGGGACAGGGGGCAAGAGACCCAGTACTTC
CASLRDRGQETQYF
>TRBJ1-3|TRBV5-1|NA|NA
TGCGCCAGCAGTCAACTGGGGGAAGGTTCCGGAAACACCATATATTTT
CASSQLGEGSGNTIYF
>TRBJ2-7|TRBV6-1|NA|NA
TGTGCCAGCAGTGAAGTGGAGACGGGTACCTACGAGCAGTACTTC
CASSEVETGTYEQYF
>TRBJ1-2|TRBV19|NA|NA
TGTGCCAGTAGTATCGGGGGCGGTGACTATGGCTACACCTTC
CASSIGGGDYGYTF
>TRBJ2-3|TRBV6-1|NA|NA
TGTGCCAGCAGTGGACAGTCACTGATAGACACAGATACGCAGTATTTT
CASSGQSLIDTDTQYF
>TRBJ1-1|TRBV5-1|NA|few
TGCGCCAGCAGCTTGGCCGTGTCGGCACCTGAAGCTTTCTTT
CASSLAVSAPEAFF
>TRBJ1-1|TRBV7-2|NA|NA
TGTGCCAGCCGGGGGAGGGGGACTGAAGCTTTCTTT
CASRGRGTEAFF
>TRBJ2-7|TRBV18|TRBD1|NA
TGTGCCAGCTCAACGGGACAGGGCTCTCAAGAGCAGTACTTC
CASSTGQGSQEQYF
>TRBJ1-1|TRBV19|TRBD1|NA
TGTGCCAGTAGTATAGTGGACAGGGACACTGAAGCTTTCTTT
CASSIVDRDTEAFF
>TRBJ1-2|TRBV5-6|TRBD1|NA
TGTGCCAGCAGCTTTGGGACAGGGGTCCTTCCTAACTATGGCTACACCTTC
CASSFGTGVLPNYGYTF
>TRBJ2-5|TRBV30|TRBD2|NA
TGTGCCTCCTCGCGGGCGGGAGGGCCCGAGGAGACCCAGTACTTC
CASSRAGGPEETQYF
>TRBJ1-1|TRBV21-1|NA|NA
TGTGCCAGCAGCAAAGGTAGGAGGGGCCGTTTGAACACTGAAGCTTTCTTT
CASSKGRRGRLNTEAFF
>TRBJ2-1|TRBV28|NA|NA
TGTGCCAGCAGTTTATCCCCGGTTGCCTACAATGAGCAGTTCTTC
CASSLSPVAYNEQFF
>TRBJ2-3|TRBV5-1|TRBD2|NA
TGCGCCAGCAGCTTGGATGGGGTTTCATTGCGGGACTACACAGATACGCAGTATTTT
CASSLDGVSLRDYTDTQYF
>TRBJ2-5|TRBV7-9|NA|NA
TGTGCCAGCAGCCCTGTCGGACAGGGAGGGGAGACCCAGTACTTC
CASSPVGQGGETQYF
>TRBJ1-2|TRBV28|NA|NA
TGTGCCAGCAGGTTAAACTATCTCGCCCGCTACACCTTC
CASRLNYLARYTF
>TRBJ1-2|TRBV27|TRBD1|NA
TGTGCCAGCAGCGCTTCTGGGACAGGGATCTATGGCTACACCTTC
CASSASGTGIYGYTF
>TRBJ1-1|TRBV5-1|NA|NA
TGCGCCAGCAGAAATGTCGGGGTGAACACTGAAGCTTTCTTT
CASRNVGVNTEAFF
>TRBJ2-1|TRBV18|TRBD1|NA
TGTGCCAGCTCACCTGTGGGGACAGGGGTCAATGAGCAGTTCTTC
CASSPVGTGVNEQFF
>TRBJ2-3|TRBV5-1|NA|NA
TGCGCCAGCAGCTTGGGGGGAGCGGAGAATACGCAGTATTTT
CASSLGGAENTQYF
>TRBJ2-5|TRBV9|NA|NA
TGTGCCAGCAGCGCCCTGGGGGGTAGGGAGACCCAGTACTTC
CASSALGGRETQYF
>TRBJ2-7|TRBV15|NA|NA
TGTGCCACCAGCAGAGGTGGGACCGGCTACGAGCAGTACTTC
CATSRGGTGYEQYF
>TRBJ2-1|TRBV4-1|TRBD2|NA
TGCGCCAGCAGCCAAGTGGCTAGCGGGAACTTATTGCAGTTCTTC
CASSQVASGNLLQFF
>TRBJ2-7|TRBV29-1|NA|NA
TGCAGCGTTTTAACCGCTCGCGACGAGCAGTACTTC
CSVLTARDEQYF
>TRBJ1-1|TRBV5-5|NA|NA
TGTGCCAGCAGCTTGGGCCGGCAGAACACTGAAGCTTTCTTT
CASSLGRQNTEAFF
>TRBJ2-5|TRBV7-9|NA|NA
TGTGCCAGCAGGCCCGACGGGGAGACCCAGTACTTC
CASRPDGETQYF
>TRBJ2-7|TRBV2|NA|NA
TGTGCCAGCAGTGGGCGGACGGGCGACTACGAGCAGTACTTC
CASSGRTGDYEQYF
>TRBJ1-4|TRBV30|NA|NA
TGTGCCTGGAGTGGGAACAGGGTTGGAGAAAAACTGTTTTTT
CAWSGNRVGEKLFF
>TRBJ1-3|TRBV30|NA|NA
TGTGCCTGGAGTCGCGTTCCCGGACCTGGAAACACCATATATTTT
CAWSRVPGPGNTIYF
>TRBJ2-5|TRBV5-1|NA|NA
TGCGCCAGCAGCTTGGACGACCGCCAAGAGACCCAGTACTTC
CASSLDDRQETQYF
>TRBJ2-5|TRBV19|NA|few
TGTGCCAGTACCCGTCAAGAGACCCAGTACTTC
CASTRQETQYF
>TRBJ2-1|TRBV18|TRBD2|NA
TGTGCCAGCTCACTAGAACTAGCGGGGGCAGACAATGAGCAGTTCTTC
CASSLELAGADNEQFF
>TRBJ2-7|TRBV5-6|NA|few
TGTGCCAGCAGCTGGTACAGGGCCTCACACTACGAGCAGTACTTC
CASSWYRASHYEQYF
>TRBJ1-1|TRBV2|NA|NA
TGTGCCAGCACCGTCGACAGCTCCACTGAAGCTTTCTTT
CASTVDSSTEAFF
>TRBJ1-1|TRBV29-1|NA|NA
TGCAGCGGTGCCAGGGTGAGGGGCACTGAAGCTTTCTTT
CSGARVRGTEAFF
>TRBJ2-2|TRBV29-1|NA|NA
TGCAGCGGAGGTGGGACAACGAACACCGGGGAGCTGTTTTTT
CSGGGTTNTGELFF